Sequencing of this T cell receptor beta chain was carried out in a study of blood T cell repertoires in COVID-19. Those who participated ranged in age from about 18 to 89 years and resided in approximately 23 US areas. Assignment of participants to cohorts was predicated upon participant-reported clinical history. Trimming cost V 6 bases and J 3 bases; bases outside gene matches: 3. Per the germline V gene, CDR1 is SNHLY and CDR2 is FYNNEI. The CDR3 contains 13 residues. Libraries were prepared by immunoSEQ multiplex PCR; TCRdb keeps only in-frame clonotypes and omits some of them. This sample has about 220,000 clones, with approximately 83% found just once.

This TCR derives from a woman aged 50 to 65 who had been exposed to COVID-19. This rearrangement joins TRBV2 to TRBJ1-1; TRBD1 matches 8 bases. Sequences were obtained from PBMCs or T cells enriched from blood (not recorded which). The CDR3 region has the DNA TGTGCCAGCAGGACGGACAGGGACACTGAAGCTTTCTTT. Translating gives CASRTDRDTEAFF.